The rows below give T cell receptor beta chains drawn from one sample of a study of cytomegalovirus exposure and HLA in healthy donors. TCRdb's copy holds only in-frame clones and misses some; the assay was immunoSEQ multiplex PCR. The table shows a few hundred thousand clones, with approximately 81% occurring only once. The sequencing sample was made of PBMCs. The receptors shown here come from a young man in good health and CMV-seronegative. CDR3s include the opening cysteine and the closing phenylalanine or tryptophan. D genes are given only for firm matches. The size of a clone is reported for some rows only, either as once, few or many, or as a class for expanded clones.

clone size	V gene	D gene	J gene	CDR3 DNA	CDR3 protein
.	TRBV5-5	.	TRBJ2-1	TGTGCCAGCAGCTTGGAGGGGGACCCCTTAAATGAGCAGTTCTTC	CASSLEGDPLNEQFF
.	TRBV7-8	TRBD1	TRBJ2-3	TGTGCCAGCAGCCACAGACAGGGGGCGGATACGCAGTATTTT	CASSHRQGADTQYF
.	TRBV7-7	.	TRBJ2-7	TGTGCTAGCAGCCCCCTAGGACTGGGAATGGAGCAGTACTTC	CASSPLGLGMEQYF
.	TRBV25-1	.	TRBJ1-5	TGTGCCAGCAGCCTACCTTATAGCAATCAGCCCCAGCATTTT	CASSLPYSNQPQHF
.	TRBV2	TRBD1	TRBJ2-3	TGTGCCAGCAGCGTCCCACAGGGGAATACGCAGTATTTT	CASSVPQGNTQYF
.	TRBV12-5	TRBD1	TRBJ1-1	TGTGCTAGTGGTTTGACCCCACTCGCAGGGGGCTCGAGCACTGAAGCTTTCTTT	CASGLTPLAGGSSTEAFF
.	TRBV18	TRBD1	TRBJ2-6	TGTGCCAGCTCCCCGACAGGGCCTGGGGCCAACGTCCTGACTTTC	CASSPTGPGANVLTF
.	TRBV2	.	TRBJ1-5	TGTGCCAGCAGTGGGGACTCTTTCAATCAGCCCCAGCATTTT	CASSGDSFNQPQHF
few	TRBV10-3	.	TRBJ1-1	TGTGCCATCAGTGACAGGGGCCTCACTGAAGCTTTCTTT	CAISDRGLTEAFF
.	TRBV5-6	.	TRBJ2-5	TGTGCCAGCAGGACGGACAGAAGGCAAGAGACCCAGTACTTC	CASRTDRRQETQYF
.	TRBV29-1	.	TRBJ2-7	TGCAGCGTTGGGCTGGCCGTGCCGGGACACCGCTCCTACGAGCAGTACTTC	CSVGLAVPGHRSYEQYF
few	TRBV6-1	.	TRBJ2-6	TGTGCCAGCAGAAAGGGAGGCTCTGGGGCCAACGTCCTGACTTTC	CASRKGGSGANVLTF
.	TRBV9	.	TRBJ2-1	TGTGCCAGCAGCCCAAACAATGAGCAGTTCTTC	CASSPNNEQFF
.	TRBV5-1	.	TRBJ2-5	TGCGCCAGCAGCTACCGGGACTCCCGTGAAGAGACCCAGTACTTC	CASSYRDSREETQYF
.	TRBV15	.	TRBJ1-4	TGTGCCACCAGCAGGGGAGGTAACGCCAGGGAAAAACTGTTTTTT	CATSRGGNAREKLFF
.	TRBV29-1	.	TRBJ2-1	TGCAGCGTTGCCGGTCAGGCCCCCAACAATGAGCAGTTCTTC	CSVAGQAPNNEQFF
.	TRBV6-6	TRBD1	TRBJ1-2	TGTGCCAGCAGTTACTCGGAGGGGGCGCGTGGCTACACCTTC	CASSYSEGARGYTF
.	TRBV4-1	.	TRBJ1-5	TGCGCCAGCAGCCAAGGGATAGGAGCGCCCAGCGAGGCCCAGCATTTT	CASSQGIGAPSEAQHF
.	TRBV29-1	.	TRBJ2-5	TGCAGCGGGGGGGGCCTTCAAGAGACCCAGTACTTC	CSGGGLQETQYF
.	TRBV28	.	TRBJ2-2	TGTGCCAGCAGGTACACGAACACCGGGGAGCTGTTTTTT	CASRYTNTGELFF
once	TRBV7-2	TRBD2	TRBJ2-1	TGTGCCAGCAGCTTAAGAAGAGCGGGGGGGCACAATGAGCAGTTCTTC	CASSLRRAGGHNEQFF
.	TRBV6-5	.	TRBJ1-4	TGTGCCAGCAGCCTCACCTTAACAGGAAAACTGTTTTTT	CASSLTLTGKLFF
few	TRBV6-1	TRBD1	TRBJ2-1	TGTGCCAGCAGTGAACGGGGGACAGGGAAGAATGAGCAGTTCTTC	CASSERGTGKNEQFF
.	TRBV5-6	TRBD2	TRBJ2-7	TGTGCCAGCACATTAGCGGGGCGATCCTACGAGCAGTACTTC	CASTLAGRSYEQYF
.	TRBV9	TRBD1	TRBJ2-7	TGTGCCAGCAGCGTCGGAGGACAGGGAATTTCCTACGAGCAGTACTTC	CASSVGGQGISYEQYF
.	TRBV28	TRBD1	TRBJ1-4	TGTGCCACCAGAGGGACAGGGGGGGAAAAACTGTTTTTT	CATRGTGGEKLFF
.	TRBV5-4	TRBD1	TRBJ2-5	TGTGCCAGCAGGCCTAGGACAGGACTCCAAGAGACCCAGTACTTC	CASRPRTGLQETQYF
once	TRBV4-1	.	TRBJ2-2	TGCGCCAGCAGCCAAGATCAAAGGGGGAGGGAGGATAACACCGGGGAGCTGTTTTTT	CASSQDQRGREDNTGELFF
.	TRBV9	.	TRBJ1-2	TGTGCCAGCAGCGTAGTGAGCGGGACCTTCTATGGCTACACCTTC	CASSVVSGTFYGYTF
.	TRBV6-5	.	TRBJ1-4	TGTGCCAGCAGTTTGACACGAAATGAAAAACTGTTTTTT	CASSLTRNEKLFF
.	TRBV12-5	.	TRBJ1-5	TGTGCTAGTGGTTACAGGGTAGCCCGAAATCAGCCCCAGCATTTT	CASGYRVARNQPQHF
.	TRBV2	.	TRBJ1-2	TGTGCCAGCAGTCCCCAACGACAGATCTACACCTTC	CASSPQRQIYTF
.	TRBV4-1	TRBD2	TRBJ2-5	TGCGCCAGCAGCCAAGGGCTAGCGGGGGGGGTACCAAATTCTTCCCAGTACTTC	CASSQGLAGGVPNSSQYF
once	TRBV9	TRBD1	TRBJ2-7	TGTGCCAGCAGCCCGACAGGGTACGAGCAGTACTTC	CASSPTGYEQYF
.	TRBV4-1	.	TRBJ1-1	TGCGCCAGCAGCCCCGAGGGACAGAACACTGAAGCTTTCTTT	CASSPEGQNTEAFF
.	TRBV28	TRBD1	TRBJ1-1	TGTGCCAGCAGTTTAATGGACAGGGACACTGAAGCTTTCTTT	CASSLMDRDTEAFF